These T cell receptor beta chains were read from a single sample in a study of blood T cell repertoires in COVID-19. Measured with immunoSEQ multiplex PCR; TCRdb has only the in-frame clones, and not every one. The sample includes roughly 410,000 clones, about 89% of them seen just once. The sequencing input was peripheral blood. Receptors originate from an older woman with COVID-19, enrolled during active disease. Both conserved end residues are part of each CDR3. D genes are given only for firm matches. Rows give clone size only sometimes, using once, few, many, or a class for an expanded clone.

CDR3aa	CDR3nt	d_gene	abundance	v_gene	j_gene
CASSLDRVVYGYTF	TGTGCCAGCAGCCTCGACAGGGTGGTCTATGGCTACACCTTC	TRBD1	.	TRBV5-4	TRBJ1-2
CASSLGQGWETQYF	TGTGCCAGCAGCTTGGGACAGGGCTGGGAGACCCAGTACTTC	TRBD1	.	TRBV5-4	TRBJ2-5
CASSYPSGGSTEAFF	TGTGCCAGCAGTTACCCCTCGGGAGGGAGCACTGAAGCTTTCTTT	.	.	TRBV6-5	TRBJ1-1
CASSSGLARGEDTQYF	TGTGCCAGCAGCTCTGGACTAGCTAGGGGGGAAGATACGCAGTATTTT	TRBD2	.	TRBV7-2	TRBJ2-3
CASSFRGFSEAFF	TGTGCCAGCAGTTTTAGGGGGTTTAGTGAAGCTTTCTTT	.	.	TRBV6-6	TRBJ1-1
CASSQEAGGSAGYTF	TGCGCCAGCAGCCAAGAGGCAGGAGGGTCCGCCGGCTACACCTTC	.	.	TRBV4-1	TRBJ1-2
CASSTSGGRDLYEQYF	TGTGCCAGTAGTACCTCGGGAGGTCGGGATCTCTACGAGCAGTACTTC	TRBD2	few	TRBV19	TRBJ2-7
CATRDREDNEQFF	TGTGCCACCCGGGACAGGGAAGACAATGAGCAGTTCTTC	TRBD1	.	TRBV5-4	TRBJ2-1
CASSRSGTSGGTYEQYF	TGTGCCAGCAGCCGATCTGGGACTAGCGGGGGGACCTACGAGCAGTACTTC	TRBD2	.	TRBV6-6	TRBJ2-7
CASSPRGGYTF	TGTGCCAGCTCCCCCCGAGGTGGCTACACCTTC	.	.	TRBV2	TRBJ1-2
CASNPGQGKNIQYF	TGTGCCAGCAACCCGGGACAGGGGAAAAACATTCAGTACTTC	TRBD1	.	TRBV6-6	TRBJ2-4
CASSLASGGLVDEQFF	TGTGCCAGCAGCTTAGCTAGCGGGGGGCTGGTGGATGAGCAGTTCTTC	TRBD2	.	TRBV7-3	TRBJ2-1
CASSFRQGVNTEAFF	TGTGCCAGCAGCTTTAGACAGGGGGTGAACACTGAAGCTTTCTTT	TRBD1	.	TRBV7-8	TRBJ1-1
CASVLSSGNAFF	TGTGCCAGCGTCCTTTCCAGTGGTAATGCTTTCTTT	.	.	TRBV2	TRBJ1-1
CASSEPRGVPYEQYF	TGTGCCAGCAGTGAACCCAGGGGTGTCCCCTACGAGCAGTACTTC	.	.	TRBV2	TRBJ2-7
CASSIGGNTEAFF	TGTGCCAGTAGTATCGGGGGGAACACTGAAGCTTTCTTT	.	.	TRBV19	TRBJ1-1
CASSPSGSRVAF	TGTGCCAGCAGCCCCTCCGGGAGTCGAGTGGCCTTC	.	.	TRBV3-1/TRBV3-2	TRBJ2-7
CASSVTGDTQYF	TGTGCCAGCAGTGTGACAGGAGATACGCAGTATTTT	.	.	TRBV2	TRBJ2-3
CASSSWGQTLLGGYTF	TGCGCCAGCAGCTCCTGGGGACAGACCCTACTCGGGGGCTACACCTTC	TRBD1	.	TRBV5-1	TRBJ1-2
CASSSYRVYTEAFF	TGCGCCAGCAGTTCATACAGGGTCTACACTGAAGCTTTCTTT	.	.	TRBV4-1	TRBJ1-1
CASSLGDRSYGYTF	TGTGCCAGCAGCTTGGGGGACAGGTCCTATGGCTACACCTTC	TRBD1	once	TRBV5-6	TRBJ1-2
CASSGYHPGESGETQYF	TGTGCCAGCAGCGGATATCACCCAGGGGAGTCGGGAGAGACCCAGTACTTC	.	.	TRBV9	TRBJ2-5
CASSPTGTGNYEQYF	TGTGCCAGTAGCCCAACCGGGACAGGGAACTACGAGCAGTACTTC	TRBD1	.	TRBV19	TRBJ2-7
CASGPPGYTF	TGTGCCAGCGGCCCGCCTGGCTACACCTTC	.	.	TRBV2	TRBJ1-2